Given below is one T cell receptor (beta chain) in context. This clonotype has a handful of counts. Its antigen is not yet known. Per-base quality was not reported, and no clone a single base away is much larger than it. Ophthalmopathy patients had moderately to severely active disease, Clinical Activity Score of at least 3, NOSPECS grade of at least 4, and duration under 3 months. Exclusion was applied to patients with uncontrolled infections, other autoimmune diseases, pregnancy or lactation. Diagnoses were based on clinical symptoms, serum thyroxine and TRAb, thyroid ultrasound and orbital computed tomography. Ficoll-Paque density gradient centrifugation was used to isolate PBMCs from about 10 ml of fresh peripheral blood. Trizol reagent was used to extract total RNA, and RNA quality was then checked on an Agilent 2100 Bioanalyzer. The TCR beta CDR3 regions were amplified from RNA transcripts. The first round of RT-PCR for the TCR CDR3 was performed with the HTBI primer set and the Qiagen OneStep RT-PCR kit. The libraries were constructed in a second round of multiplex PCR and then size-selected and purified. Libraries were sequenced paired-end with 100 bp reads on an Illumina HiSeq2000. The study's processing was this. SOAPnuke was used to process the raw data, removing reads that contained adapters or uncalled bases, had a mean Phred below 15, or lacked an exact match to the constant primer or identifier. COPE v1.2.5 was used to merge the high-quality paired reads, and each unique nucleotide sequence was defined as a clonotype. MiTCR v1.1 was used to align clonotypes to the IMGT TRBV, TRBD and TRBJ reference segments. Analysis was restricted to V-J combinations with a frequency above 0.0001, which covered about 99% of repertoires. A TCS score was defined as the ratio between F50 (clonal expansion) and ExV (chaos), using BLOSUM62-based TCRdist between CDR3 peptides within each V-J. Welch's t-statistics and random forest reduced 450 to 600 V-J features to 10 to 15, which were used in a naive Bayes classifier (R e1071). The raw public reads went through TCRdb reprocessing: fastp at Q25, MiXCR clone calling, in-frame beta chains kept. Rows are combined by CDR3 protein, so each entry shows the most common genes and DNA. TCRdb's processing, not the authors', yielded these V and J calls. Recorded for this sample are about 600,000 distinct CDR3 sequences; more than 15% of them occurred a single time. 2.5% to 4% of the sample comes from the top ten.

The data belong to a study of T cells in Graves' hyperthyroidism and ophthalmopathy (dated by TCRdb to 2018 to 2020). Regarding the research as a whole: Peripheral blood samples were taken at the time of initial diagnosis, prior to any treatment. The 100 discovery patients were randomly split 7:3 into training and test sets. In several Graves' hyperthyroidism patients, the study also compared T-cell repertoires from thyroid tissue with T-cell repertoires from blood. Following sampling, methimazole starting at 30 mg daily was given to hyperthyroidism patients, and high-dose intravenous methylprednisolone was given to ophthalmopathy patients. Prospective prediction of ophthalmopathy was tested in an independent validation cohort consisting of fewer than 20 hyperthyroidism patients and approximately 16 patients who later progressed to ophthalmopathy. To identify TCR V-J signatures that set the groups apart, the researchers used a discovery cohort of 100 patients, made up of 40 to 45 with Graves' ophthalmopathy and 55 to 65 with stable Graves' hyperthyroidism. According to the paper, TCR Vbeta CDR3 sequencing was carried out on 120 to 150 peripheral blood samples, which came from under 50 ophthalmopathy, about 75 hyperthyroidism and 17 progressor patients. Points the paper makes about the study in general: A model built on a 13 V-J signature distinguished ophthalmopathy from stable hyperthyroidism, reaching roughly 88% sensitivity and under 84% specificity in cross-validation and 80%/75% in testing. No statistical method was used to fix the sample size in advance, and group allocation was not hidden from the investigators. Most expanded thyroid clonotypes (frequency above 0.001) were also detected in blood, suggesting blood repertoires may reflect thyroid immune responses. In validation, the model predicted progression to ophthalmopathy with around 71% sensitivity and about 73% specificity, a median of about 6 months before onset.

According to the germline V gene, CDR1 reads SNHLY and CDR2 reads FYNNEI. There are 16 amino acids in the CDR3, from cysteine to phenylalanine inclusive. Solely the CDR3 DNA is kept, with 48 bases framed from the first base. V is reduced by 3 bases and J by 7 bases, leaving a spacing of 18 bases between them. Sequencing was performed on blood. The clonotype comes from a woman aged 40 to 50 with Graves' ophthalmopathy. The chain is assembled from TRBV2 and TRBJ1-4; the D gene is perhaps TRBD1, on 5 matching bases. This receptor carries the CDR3 CASSDPGRGSGEKLFF. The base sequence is TGTGCCAGCAGTGACCCGGGACGCGGCTCGGGTGAAAAACTGTTTTTT.